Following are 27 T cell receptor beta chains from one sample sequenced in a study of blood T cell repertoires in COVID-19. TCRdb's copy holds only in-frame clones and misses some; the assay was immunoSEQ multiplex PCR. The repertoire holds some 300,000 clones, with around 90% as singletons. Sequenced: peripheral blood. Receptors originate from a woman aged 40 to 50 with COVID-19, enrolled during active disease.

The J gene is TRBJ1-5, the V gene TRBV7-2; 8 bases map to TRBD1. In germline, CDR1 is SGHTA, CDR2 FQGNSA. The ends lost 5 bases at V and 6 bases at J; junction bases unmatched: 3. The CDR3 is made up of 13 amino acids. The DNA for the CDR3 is TGTGCCAGCAGCGGGGGACAGGCTCAGCCCCAGCATTTT. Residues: CASSGGQAQPQHF.

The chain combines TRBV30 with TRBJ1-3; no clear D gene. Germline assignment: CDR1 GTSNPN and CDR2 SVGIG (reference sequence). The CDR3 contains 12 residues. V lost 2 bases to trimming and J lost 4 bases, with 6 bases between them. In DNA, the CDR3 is TGTGCCTGGAGTTTCCAGGGAAACACCATATATTTT. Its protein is CAWSFQGNTIYF.

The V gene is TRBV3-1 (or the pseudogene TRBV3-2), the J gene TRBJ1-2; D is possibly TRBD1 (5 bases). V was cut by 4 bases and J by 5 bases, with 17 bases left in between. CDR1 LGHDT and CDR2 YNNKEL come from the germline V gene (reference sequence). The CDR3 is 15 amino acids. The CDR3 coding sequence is TGTGCCAGCAGCCCTACCCGGGACGGGGGGTATGGCTACACCTTC. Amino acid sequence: CASSPTRDGGYGYTF.

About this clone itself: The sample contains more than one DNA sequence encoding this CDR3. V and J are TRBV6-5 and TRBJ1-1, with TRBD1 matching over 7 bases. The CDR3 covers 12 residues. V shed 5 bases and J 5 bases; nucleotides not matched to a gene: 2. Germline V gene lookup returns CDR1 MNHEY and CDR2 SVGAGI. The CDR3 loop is CASSPQGTEAFF. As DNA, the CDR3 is TGTGCCAGCAGTCCACAGGGGACTGAAGCTTTCTTT.

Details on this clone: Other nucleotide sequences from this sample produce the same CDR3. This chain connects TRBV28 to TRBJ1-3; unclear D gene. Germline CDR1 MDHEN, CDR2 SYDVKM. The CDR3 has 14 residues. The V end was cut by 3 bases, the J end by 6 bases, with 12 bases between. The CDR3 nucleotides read TGTGCCAGCAGTTTCCCTGGGCAGCTAAACACCATATATTTT. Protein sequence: CASSFPGQLNTIYF.

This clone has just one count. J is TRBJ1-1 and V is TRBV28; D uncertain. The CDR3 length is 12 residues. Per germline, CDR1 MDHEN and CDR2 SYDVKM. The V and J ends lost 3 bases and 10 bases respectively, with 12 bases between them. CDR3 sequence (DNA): TGTGCCAGCAGTTTGATCAGGAGGAGAGCTTTCTTT. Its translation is CASSLIRRRAFF.

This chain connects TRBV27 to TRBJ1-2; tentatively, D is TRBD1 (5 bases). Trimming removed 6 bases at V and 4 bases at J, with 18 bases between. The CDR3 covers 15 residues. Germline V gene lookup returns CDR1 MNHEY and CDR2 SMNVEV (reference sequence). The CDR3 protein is CASSPEGARSYGYTF. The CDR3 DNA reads TGTGCCAGCAGCCCTGAAGGGGCCCGAAGCTATGGCTACACCTTC.

The DNA of the CDR3 is TGTGCCAGCAGCCATCCCCGGGAGGCAAACACCTACGAGCAGTACTTC. Protein: CASSHPREANTYEQYF. The chain uses TRBV27 and TRBJ2-7; 7 bases align to TRBD2. The length of the CDR3 is 16 residues. Germline V gene lookup returns CDR1 MNHEY and CDR2 SMNVEV (reference sequence). Trimming removed 6 bases from V and 2 bases from J; junction bases left unmatched: 13.

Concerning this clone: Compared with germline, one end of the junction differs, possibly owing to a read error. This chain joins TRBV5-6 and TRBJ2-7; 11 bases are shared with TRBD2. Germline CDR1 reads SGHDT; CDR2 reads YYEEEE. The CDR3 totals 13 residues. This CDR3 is CATSRSSGGEQYF. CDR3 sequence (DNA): TGTGCCACCAGCCGATCTAGCGGGGGGGAGCAGTACTTC.

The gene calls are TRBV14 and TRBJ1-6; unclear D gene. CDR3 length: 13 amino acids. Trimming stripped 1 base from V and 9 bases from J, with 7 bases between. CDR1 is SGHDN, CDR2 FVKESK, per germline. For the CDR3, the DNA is TGTGCCAGCAGCCAAGCTCGGGGTTCACCCCTCCACTTT. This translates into CASSQARGSPLHF.

The CDR3, as DNA: TGTGCCAGCAGTAAATTGAGGGAATACTCCTACGAGCAGTACTTC. It codes for CASSKLREYSYEQYF. V and J are TRBV27 and TRBJ2-7; possibly TRBD2 for D (5 bases). CDR1 MNHEY and CDR2 SMNVEV come from the germline V gene (reference sequence). This CDR3 comprises 15 residues. V lost 5 bases to trimming and J lost 0 bases, with 14 bases between them.

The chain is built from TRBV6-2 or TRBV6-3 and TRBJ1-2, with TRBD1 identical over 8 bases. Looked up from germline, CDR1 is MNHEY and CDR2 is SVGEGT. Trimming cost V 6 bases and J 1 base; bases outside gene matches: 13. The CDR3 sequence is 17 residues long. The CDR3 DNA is TGTGCCAGCAGCCTTCGGACAGGGATCAACGTTAACTATGGCTACACCTTC. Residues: CASSLRTGINVNYGYTF.

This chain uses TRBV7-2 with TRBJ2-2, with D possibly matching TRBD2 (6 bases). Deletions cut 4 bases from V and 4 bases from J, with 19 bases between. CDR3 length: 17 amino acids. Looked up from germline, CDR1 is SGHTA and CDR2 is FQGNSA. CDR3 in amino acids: CASSSPPAGRGTGELFF. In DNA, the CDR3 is TGTGCCAGCAGCTCACCGCCAGCGGGTCGGGGCACCGGGGAGCTGTTTTTT.

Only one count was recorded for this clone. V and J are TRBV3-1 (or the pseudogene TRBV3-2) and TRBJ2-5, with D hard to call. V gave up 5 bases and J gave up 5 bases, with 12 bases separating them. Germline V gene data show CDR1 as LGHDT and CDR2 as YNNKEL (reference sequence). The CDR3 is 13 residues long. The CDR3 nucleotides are TGTGCCAGCAGCGTCCCTACGCGGGAGACCCAGTACTTC. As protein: CASSVPTRETQYF.

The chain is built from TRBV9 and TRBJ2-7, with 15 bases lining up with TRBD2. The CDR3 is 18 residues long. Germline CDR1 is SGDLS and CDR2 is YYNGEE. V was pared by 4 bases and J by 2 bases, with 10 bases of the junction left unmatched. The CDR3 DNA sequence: TGTGCCAGCAGCCCGCGCCCGGGACTAGCGGGAGGTACCTACGAGCAGTACTTC. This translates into CASSPRPGLAGGTYEQYF.

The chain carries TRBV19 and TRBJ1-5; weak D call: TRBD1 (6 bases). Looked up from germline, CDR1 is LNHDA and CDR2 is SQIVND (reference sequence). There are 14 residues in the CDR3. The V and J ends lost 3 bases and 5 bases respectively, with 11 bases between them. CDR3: CASSISRGDQPQHF. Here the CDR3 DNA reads TGTGCCAGTAGTATCTCCAGGGGTGATCAGCCCCAGCATTTT.

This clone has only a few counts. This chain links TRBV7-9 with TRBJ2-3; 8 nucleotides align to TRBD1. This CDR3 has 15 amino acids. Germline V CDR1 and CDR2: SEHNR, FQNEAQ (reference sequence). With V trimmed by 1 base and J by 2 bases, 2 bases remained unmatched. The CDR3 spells CASSLGTGHTDTQYF. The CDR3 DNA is TGTGCCAGCAGCTTAGGGACAGGGCACACAGATACGCAGTATTTT.

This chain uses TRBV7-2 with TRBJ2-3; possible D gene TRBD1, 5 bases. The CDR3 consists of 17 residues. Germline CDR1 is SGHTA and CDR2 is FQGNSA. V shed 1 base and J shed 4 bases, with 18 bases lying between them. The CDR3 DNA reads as TGTGCCAGCAGCTTAGTCGTCAGCGCAGGGCACCCAGATACGCAGTATTTT. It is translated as CASSLVVSAGHPDTQYF.

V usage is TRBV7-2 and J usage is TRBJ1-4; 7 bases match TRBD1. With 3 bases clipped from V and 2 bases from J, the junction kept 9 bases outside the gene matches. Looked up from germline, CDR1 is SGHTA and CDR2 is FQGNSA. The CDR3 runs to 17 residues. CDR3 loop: CASSLTGPSATNEKLFF. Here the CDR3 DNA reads TGTGCCAGCAGCTTGACAGGGCCCAGTGCGACTAATGAAAAACTGTTTTTT.

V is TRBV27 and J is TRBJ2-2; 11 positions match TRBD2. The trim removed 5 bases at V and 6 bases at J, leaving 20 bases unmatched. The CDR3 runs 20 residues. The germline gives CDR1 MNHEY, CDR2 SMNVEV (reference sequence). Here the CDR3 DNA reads TGTGCCAGCAGTGCACACTCAATCCTAGCGGGGGGCCTTCCGGCCGGGGAGCTGTTTTTT. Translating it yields CASSAHSILAGGLPAGELFF.

CDR3 nucleotide sequence: TGTGCCAGCAGTTACGGGCGCATAGGGACTCGTCTTGGGAATGAGCAGTTCTTC. Its protein product is CASSYGRIGTRLGNEQFF. This rearrangement joins TRBV6-2 or TRBV6-3 to TRBJ2-1; possibly TRBD2 for D (6 bases). The CDR3 totals 18 residues. The germline V gene has CDR1 MNHEY and CDR2 SVGEGT. Trimming took 2 bases from V and 7 from J, leaving 24 bases between them.

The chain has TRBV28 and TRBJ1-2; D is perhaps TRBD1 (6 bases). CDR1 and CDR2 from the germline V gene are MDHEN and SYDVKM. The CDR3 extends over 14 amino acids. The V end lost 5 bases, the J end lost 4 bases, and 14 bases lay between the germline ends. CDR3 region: CASSTGTASYGYTF. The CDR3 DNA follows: TGTGCCAGCAGTACAGGGACGGCTAGCTATGGCTACACCTTC.

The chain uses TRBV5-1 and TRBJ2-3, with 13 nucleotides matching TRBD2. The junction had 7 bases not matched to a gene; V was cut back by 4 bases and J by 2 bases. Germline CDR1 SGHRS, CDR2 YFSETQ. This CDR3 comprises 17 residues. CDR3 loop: CASSSSGLAGVTDTQYF. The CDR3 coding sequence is TGCGCCAGCAGCAGTTCAGGACTAGCGGGGGTCACAGATACGCAGTATTTT.

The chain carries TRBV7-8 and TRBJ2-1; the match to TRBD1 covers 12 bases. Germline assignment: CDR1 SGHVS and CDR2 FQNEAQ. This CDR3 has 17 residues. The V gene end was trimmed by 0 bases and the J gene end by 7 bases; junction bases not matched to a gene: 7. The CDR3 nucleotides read TGTGCCAGCAGCTTAGCACCCGGGACAGGGGGCCCTAATGAGCAGTTCTTC. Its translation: CASSLAPGTGGPNEQFF.

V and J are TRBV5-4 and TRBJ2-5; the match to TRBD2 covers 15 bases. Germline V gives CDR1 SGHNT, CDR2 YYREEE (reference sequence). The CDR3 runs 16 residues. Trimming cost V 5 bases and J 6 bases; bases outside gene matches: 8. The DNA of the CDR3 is TGTGCCAGCAGTATGGGACTAGCGGGGGGCGGGCAGACCCAGTACTTC. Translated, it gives CASSMGLAGGGQTQYF.

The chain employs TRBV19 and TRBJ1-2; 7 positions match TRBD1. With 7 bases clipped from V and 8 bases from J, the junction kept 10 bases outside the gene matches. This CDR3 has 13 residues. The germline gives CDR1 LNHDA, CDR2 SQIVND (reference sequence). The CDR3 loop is CASTPGGYKGYTF. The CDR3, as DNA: TGTGCCAGTACCCCAGGGGGATATAAGGGCTACACCTTC.

CDR3 sequence (DNA): TGTGCCTCTGGGGGCAGTAGCACTGAAGCTTTCTTT. It specifies CASGGSSTEAFF. The V and J genes are TRBV28 and TRBJ1-1; a weak D match, TRBD1 (6 bases). The CDR3 runs to 12 residues. The germline V gene has CDR1 MDHEN and CDR2 SYDVKM. Trimming shortened V by 11 bases and J by 4 bases, and 14 bases separated the two germline ends. Based on the CDR3 plus reference TRBV28 and TRBJ1-1, the full variable domain is DVKVTQSSRYLVKRTGEKVFLECVQDMDHENMFWYRQDPGLGLRLIYFSYDVKMKEKGDIPEGYSVSREKKERFSLILESASTNQTSMYLCASGGSSTEAFFGQGTRLTVV.